The sequence of this T cell receptor (beta chain) was determined in a study of cytomegalovirus exposure and HLA in healthy donors. General observations from the study: Reports credit the classifier with highly specific, highly sensitive diagnosis of cytomegalovirus status. Researchers catalogued around 150 TCR beta chains as cytomegalovirus-associated.

Libraries were prepared by immunoSEQ multiplex PCR; TCRdb keeps only in-frame clonotypes and omits some of them. The top ten hold about 0.8% of the sample, which has about 400,000 clones, 70% to 90% seen once. About this clone: Its antigen is still unknown.

The sequence was collected from a woman between 18 and 30 years old in good health and CMV-seronegative. Sequences were obtained from PBMCs.

The CDR3 region is CASSGAAYSRDTQYF. CDR3 coding DNA: TGTGCCAGCAGTGGGGCGGCTTACAGTAGAGATACGCAGTATTTT. The chain recombines TRBV5-4 with TRBJ2-3; D possibly corresponds to TRBD1 (5 bases). V was cut by 5 bases and J by 5 bases, with 18 bases left in between. This CDR3 contains 15 residues. The germline V gene has CDR1 SGHNT and CDR2 YYREEE (reference sequence).